The table lists the clone carrying this T cell receptor beta chain with a count of one. This entry is derived from a study of blood T cell dynamics during melanoma immunotherapy. Every bulk PBMC sample received the same 350 ng of DNA. Measured with immunoSEQ multiplex PCR; TCRdb has only the in-frame clones, and not every one. The sample records under 15,000 clones, less than 85% being singletons. This CDR3 comprises 15 residues. Germline CDR1 LNHDA, CDR2 SQIVND (reference sequence). The junction had 15 bases not matched to a gene; V was cut back by 5 bases and J by 11 bases. Time point defined: pre-treatment baseline.

The source of this sequence is a human donor with melanoma. This chain links TRBV19 with TRBJ2-7; 10 positions match TRBD1. The sample consisted of blood, taken from a patient treated with checkpoint blockade. CDR3 bases: TGTGCCAGTAGTCCCGGGACAGGGGCTCTAGTCCCGGAGTACTTC. Its translation is CASSPGTGALVPEYF.